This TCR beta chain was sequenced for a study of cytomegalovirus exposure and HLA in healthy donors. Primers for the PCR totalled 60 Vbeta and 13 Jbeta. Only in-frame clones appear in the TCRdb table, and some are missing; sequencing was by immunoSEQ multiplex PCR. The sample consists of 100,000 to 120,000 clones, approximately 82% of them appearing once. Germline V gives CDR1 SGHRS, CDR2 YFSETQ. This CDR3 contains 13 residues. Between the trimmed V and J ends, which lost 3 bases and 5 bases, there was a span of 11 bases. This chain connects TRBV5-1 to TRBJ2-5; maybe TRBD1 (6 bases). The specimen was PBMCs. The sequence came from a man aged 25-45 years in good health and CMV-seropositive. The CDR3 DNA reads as TGCGCCAGCAGCTGGCAGGGGTGGGAGACCCAGTACTTC. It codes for CASSWQGWETQYF. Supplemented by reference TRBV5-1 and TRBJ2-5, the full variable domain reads KAGVTQTPRYLIKTRGQQVTLSCSPISGHRSVSWYQQTPGQGLQFLFEYFSETQRNKGNFPGRFSGRQFSNSRSEMNVSTLELGDSALYLCASSWQGWETQYFGPGTRLLVL.